The entry that follows covers one TCR beta chain sequence. This sample stems from a study of T cells in localized non-small cell lung cancer. This table comes from immunoSEQ multiplex PCR, and its TCRdb copy is limited to in-frame clones, with some not included. The sample contains some 38,000 clones, about nine tenths of which appear only once. Germline V CDR1 and CDR2: LNHDA, SQIVND (reference sequence). V gave up 2 bases and J gave up 3 bases, with 7 bases separating them. The CDR3 runs 13 residues. The V and J genes are TRBV19 and TRBJ1-2; D is undetermined. The sample was peripheral blood mononuclear cells, taken before any cancer treatment. This TCR was recovered from a male donor older than 55 with stage II lung adenocarcinoma. CDR3 in DNA: TGTGCCAGTAGTATATCGACGGACTATGGCTACACCTTC. Protein sequence: CASSISTDYGYTF.